This paragraph covers one T cell receptor (beta chain) sequence. The antigen remains unidentified. Primers: 60 Vbeta forward and 13 Jbeta reverse. The repertoire was sequenced with immunoSEQ multiplex PCR; TCRdb's copy has only in-frame clones and lacks some. The data hold 76,000 or so clones, with 78% observed a single time. The data were obtained in a study of cytomegalovirus exposure and HLA in healthy donors. Study context: Drawn from HLA-typed donors, tens of millions of unique TCRs were held in an early data release.

Study conclusions and caveats: With later analysis, a missense DCLRE1C variant became linked to TCR beta V- and J-gene trimming.

Germline trimming cut 7 bases from V and 4 bases from J; bases unmatched to any gene: 4. CDR3 length: 14 amino acids. Germline-derived CDR1 and CDR2 are LNHDA and SQIVND (reference sequence). The sequenced material came from PBMCs. V gene TRBV19 combines with J gene TRBJ1-4; the match to TRBD1 covers 9 bases. This sequence originates from a woman aged 40 to 50 in good health and CMV-seropositive. The CDR3 sequence: CASTRGQGNEKLFF. The DNA of the CDR3 is TGTGCCAGTACCCGGGGACAGGGTAATGAAAAACTGTTTTTT.